These 15 T cell receptor beta chains share one sample of origin, sequenced in a study of early T cells in non-severe SARS-CoV-2 infection. Via MiXCR, TCRdb re-called the 5' RACE reads, giving one row per CDR3 protein. The sample includes approximately 56,000 distinct CDR3 sequences, more than 12% of them seen just once. The sample was whole blood, taken at baseline. These receptors were taken from an adult who was a healthcare worker with PCR-confirmed SARS-CoV-2 infection or an uninfected control (not recorded which).

V and J are TRBV20-1 and TRBJ1-1, with 9 bases lining up with TRBD1. V lost 6 bases, J lost 0 bases, and 2 bases stayed unmatched. The CDR3 has 13 amino acids. Per the germline V gene, CDR1 is DFQATT and CDR2 is SNEGSKA (reference sequence). CDR3 sequence reads: CSARDRVNTEAFF. CDR3 bases: TGCAGTGCCCGGGACAGGGTGAACACTGAAGCTTTCTTT.

This clonotype has a handful of counts. The gene calls are TRBV28 and TRBJ1-2; TRBD1 matches at 8 bases. This CDR3 contains 13 residues. Germline CDR1 reads MDHEN; CDR2 reads SYDVKM. The trim removed 6 bases at V and 6 bases at J, leaving 6 bases unmatched. The CDR3 sequence is CASSLTGGNGYTF. The CDR3 region has the DNA TGTGCCAGCAGCCTTACAGGGGGAAATGGCTACACCTTC.

This rearrangement joins TRBV6-5 to TRBJ1-1, with 7 positions matching TRBD1. V lost 6 bases, J lost 0 bases, and 1 base stayed unmatched. CDR3 length: 13 amino acids. From germline, CDR1 is MNHEY and CDR2 SVGAGI. The CDR3 here is CASRQGLNTEAFF. CDR3 in DNA: TGTGCCAGCAGACAGGGGCTGAACACTGAAGCTTTCTTT.

The chain joins TRBV29-1 to TRBJ2-1; TRBD2 matches at 7 bases. With 5 bases clipped from V and 0 bases from J, the junction kept 13 bases outside the gene matches. The CDR3 covers 17 residues. Germline loops: CDR1 SQVTM, CDR2 ANQGSEA. CDR3 coding DNA: TGCAGCGTTTTTGGGAGGGGTCAAAGCGTCTCCTACAATGAGCAGTTCTTC. The encoded protein is CSVFGRGQSVSYNEQFF.

There are a few counts of this clonotype. The V call is TRBV5-5, the J call TRBJ2-4, with D hard to call. Trimming stripped 1 base from V and 2 bases from J, with 10 bases between. Germline V lookup: CDR1 SGHKS, CDR2 YYEKEE (reference sequence). This CDR3 contains 15 residues. The chain's CDR3 is CASSLLGLTKNIQYF. In DNA form, the CDR3 reads TGTGCCAGCAGCTTGTTAGGGTTGACCAAAAACATTCAGTACTTC.

The rearrangement uses TRBV10-1 and TRBJ1-2; no reliable D call. Trimming removed 4 bases at V and 12 bases at J, with 24 bases between. The CDR3 contains 15 residues. Germline CDR1 is WNHNN and CDR2 is SYGVQD (reference sequence). CDR3 in DNA: TGCGCCAGCAGTGCGATGAAAGACCAGTTTAGATGCGACACCTTC. It yields the protein CASSAMKDQFRCDTF.

By sample share, this clonotype is medium-sized. The chain couples TRBV7-3 to TRBJ1-1, with D uncertain. Per germline, CDR1 SGHTA and CDR2 FQGTGA. V lost 4 bases and J lost 7, with 13 bases in between. The CDR3 is 13 amino acids. This CDR3 is CASSSGGQIEAFF. The CDR3 coding sequence is TGTGCCAGCAGCTCCGGTGGGCAGATTGAAGCTTTCTTT.

The chain links TRBV25-1 to TRBJ2-1; 7 nucleotides match TRBD2. V gave up 4 bases and J gave up 7 bases; unmatched junction bases: 13. The germline V gene encodes CDR1 MGHDK and CDR2 SYGVNS. CDR3 size: 16 residues. This CDR3 reads CASSGGGRESWNEQFF. The CDR3 DNA is TGTGCCAGCAGTGGGGGAGGGCGGGAATCGTGGAATGAGCAGTTCTTC.

This clonotype was detected only a few times. V and J are TRBV24-1 and TRBJ2-4, with no clear D. From germline, CDR1 is KGHDR and CDR2 SFDVKD. The CDR3 consists of 13 residues. The V gene lost 4 bases and the J gene lost 2 bases, with 5 bases spanning the gap. Written as DNA, the CDR3 is TGTGCCACCAGTGAGGGGTCCAAAAACATTCAGTACTTC. It yields the protein CATSEGSKNIQYF.

The chain joins TRBV15 to TRBJ2-7; 7 bases are shared with TRBD2. Germline lookup yields CDR1 LNHNV and CDR2 YYDKDF (reference sequence). V shed 3 bases, J shed 5 bases, and the junction held 7 bases outside the gene matches. The CDR3 has 14 residues. The CDR3, as DNA: TGTGCCACCAGCAGTGCGGGGGAGGACCACGAGCAGTACTTC. Protein: CATSSAGEDHEQYF.

This clonotype showed up just a few times. The chain couples TRBV7-8 to TRBJ2-5, with a possible D match to TRBD1 (5 bases). The CDR3 runs to 15 residues. V was shortened by 5 bases and J by 5 bases, with 18 bases between the two germline ends. The germline V gene has CDR1 SGHVS and CDR2 FQNEAQ. CDR3 nucleotide sequence: TGTGCCAGCAGCCCCAAACGGCCAGGGCCGGAGACCCAGTACTTC. Residues: CASSPKRPGPETQYF.

This clonotype has a count of ten or more. V usage is TRBV7-9 and J usage is TRBJ1-1, with D tentatively TRBD1 (6 bases). The germline CDR1 and CDR2 sequences are SEHNR and FQNEAQ (reference sequence). Trimming stripped 5 bases from V and 9 bases from J, with 10 bases between. The CDR3 length is 11 residues. CDR3 protein: CASSPGTKAFF. The DNA of the CDR3 is TGTGCCAGCAGCCCTGGGACAAAAGCTTTCTTT.

This clonotype was counted a few times. The genes are TRBV11-2 and TRBJ2-7, with D perhaps matching TRBD1 or TRBD2 (7 bases each). V was shortened by 5 bases and J by 4 bases, with 21 bases between the two germline ends. Germline V gene data show CDR1 as SGHAT and CDR2 as FQNNGV. This CDR3 contains 16 residues. CDR3 loop: CASSITQGGDWYEQYF. CDR3 nucleotide sequence: TGTGCCAGCAGCATCACCCAGGGGGGGGATTGGTACGAGCAGTACTTC.

There are many counts of this clonotype. The genes are TRBV20-1 and TRBJ2-7; tentative D call: TRBD1 (6 bases). The germline CDR1 and CDR2 sequences are DFQATT and SNEGSKA (reference sequence). V was trimmed by 3 bases and J by 4 bases, leaving 16 bases between them. The CDR3 totals 14 residues. In DNA form, the CDR3 reads TGCAGTGCTAGCCCCGGACAGTTTATGTACGAGCAGTACTTC. Protein product: CSASPGQFMYEQYF.

This clonotype was counted between two and nine times. The CDR3 loop reads CASIRQFGPGTGELFF. The CDR3 bases are TGTGCCAGCATACGACAGTTTGGGCCAGGCACCGGGGAGCTGTTTTTT. The V call is TRBV6-5, the J call TRBJ2-2, with a possible D match to TRBD1 (5 bases). The germline CDR1 and CDR2 sequences are MNHEY and SVGAGI. This CDR3 is 16 amino acids long. V was cut by 7 bases and J by 4 bases, with 19 bases left in between.